The rows below give T cell receptor beta chains drawn from one sample of a study of cytomegalovirus exposure and HLA in healthy donors. Assay: immunoSEQ multiplex PCR; the TCRdb copy retains only in-frame clones and omits some. The sample lists roughly 240,000 clones; 70% to 90% were seen once. The specimen was PBMCs. The receptors shown here come from a girl aged 2 to 10 in good health and CMV-seronegative. Each CDR3 is given with its conserved first and last residue. Fields, in order: D gene, V gene, J gene, clone size, CDR3 protein, CDR3 DNA. D genes are given only for firm matches. Clone size appears in some rows only: once, few, many, or a class for an expanded clone.

D gene: TRBD1; V gene: TRBV9; J gene: TRBJ1-2; clone size: once; CDR3 protein: CASSVAGTGGYGYTF; CDR3 DNA: TGTGCCAGCAGCGTAGCCGGGACAGGGGGCTATGGCTACACCTTC
D gene: TRBD1; V gene: TRBV25-1; J gene: TRBJ1-2; clone size: NA; CDR3 protein: CASSLGGGYTF; CDR3 DNA: TGTGCCAGCAGTCTAGGGGGCGGCTACACCTTC
D gene: NA; V gene: TRBV5-1; J gene: TRBJ1-2; clone size: once; CDR3 protein: CASSLVRQAGGYTF; CDR3 DNA: TGCGCCAGCAGCTTGGTTCGGCAGGCAGGGGGCTACACCTTC
D gene: NA; V gene: TRBV19; J gene: TRBJ1-1; clone size: NA; CDR3 protein: CASRWVGGNTEAFF; CDR3 DNA: TGTGCCAGTAGATGGGTGGGGGGGAACACTGAAGCTTTCTTT
D gene: TRBD2; V gene: TRBV5-6; J gene: TRBJ2-1; clone size: NA; CDR3 protein: CASSRPGLAEHNEQFF; CDR3 DNA: TGTGCCAGCAGTCGTCCGGGACTAGCGGAACACAATGAGCAGTTCTTC
D gene: NA; V gene: TRBV5-1; J gene: TRBJ2-7; clone size: NA; CDR3 protein: CASSLAPNSGYEQYF; CDR3 DNA: TGCGCCAGCAGCTTGGCCCCCAACAGCGGGTACGAGCAGTACTTC
D gene: NA; V gene: TRBV19; J gene: TRBJ2-7; clone size: NA; CDR3 protein: CASPRDTYYEQYF; CDR3 DNA: TGTGCCAGCCCCCGGGACACTTACTACGAGCAGTACTTC
D gene: TRBD1; V gene: TRBV13; J gene: TRBJ1-4; clone size: NA; CDR3 protein: CASSLGGGHRGEKLFF; CDR3 DNA: TGTGCCAGCAGCTTAGGGGGGGGACACAGGGGTGAAAAACTGTTTTTT
D gene: NA; V gene: TRBV5-6; J gene: TRBJ1-1; clone size: NA; CDR3 protein: CASSQKRGGANTEAFF; CDR3 DNA: TGTGCCAGCAGCCAAAAACGTGGGGGGGCGAACACTGAAGCTTTCTTT
D gene: TRBD2; V gene: TRBV18; J gene: TRBJ2-3; clone size: NA; CDR3 protein: CASSVAGGPDTQYF; CDR3 DNA: TGTGCCAGCTCGGTAGCGGGGGGGCCAGATACGCAGTATTTT
D gene: TRBD2; V gene: TRBV7-3; J gene: TRBJ2-2; clone size: NA; CDR3 protein: CASSFASGGAGELFF; CDR3 DNA: TGTGCCAGCAGCTTCGCTAGCGGGGGGGCCGGGGAGCTGTTTTTT
D gene: TRBD1; V gene: TRBV19; J gene: TRBJ1-5; clone size: NA; CDR3 protein: CATSRDRGIVSNQPQHF; CDR3 DNA: TGTGCCACCAGCCGGGACAGGGGGATAGTTAGCAATCAGCCCCAGCATTTT
D gene: NA; V gene: TRBV19; J gene: TRBJ2-3; clone size: NA; CDR3 protein: CASSPRQSSTDTQYF; CDR3 DNA: TGTGCCAGTAGCCCAAGACAGTCTAGCACAGATACGCAGTATTTT
D gene: TRBD1; V gene: TRBV5-1; J gene: TRBJ1-1; clone size: NA; CDR3 protein: CASSFSTGVIVNTEAFF; CDR3 DNA: TGCGCCAGCAGCTTCTCGACAGGGGTAATAGTGAACACTGAAGCTTTCTTT
D gene: NA; V gene: TRBV10-3; J gene: TRBJ1-1; clone size: once; CDR3 protein: CAIGKQGGAAFF; CDR3 DNA: TGTGCCATCGGAAAACAGGGAGGGGCGGCTTTCTTT
D gene: TRBD1; V gene: TRBV7-9; J gene: TRBJ1-4; clone size: NA; CDR3 protein: CASSLYGTGNEKLFF; CDR3 DNA: TGTGCCAGCAGCTTATACGGGACAGGGAATGAAAAACTGTTTTTT
D gene: TRBD2; V gene: TRBV5-4; J gene: TRBJ2-5; clone size: NA; CDR3 protein: CASSLPSGETQYF; CDR3 DNA: TGTGCCAGCAGCTTGCCTAGCGGCGAGACCCAGTACTTC